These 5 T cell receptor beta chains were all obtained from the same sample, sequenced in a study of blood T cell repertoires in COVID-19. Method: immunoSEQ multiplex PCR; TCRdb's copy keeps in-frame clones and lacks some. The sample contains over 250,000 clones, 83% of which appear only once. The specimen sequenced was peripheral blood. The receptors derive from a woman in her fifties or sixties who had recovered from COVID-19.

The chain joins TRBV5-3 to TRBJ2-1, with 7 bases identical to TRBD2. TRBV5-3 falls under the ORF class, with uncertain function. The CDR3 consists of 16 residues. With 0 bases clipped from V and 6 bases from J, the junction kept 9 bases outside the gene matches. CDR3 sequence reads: CARSLAWDYWGNEQFF. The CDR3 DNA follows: TGTGCCAGAAGCTTGGCCTGGGACTATTGGGGCAATGAGCAGTTCTTC.

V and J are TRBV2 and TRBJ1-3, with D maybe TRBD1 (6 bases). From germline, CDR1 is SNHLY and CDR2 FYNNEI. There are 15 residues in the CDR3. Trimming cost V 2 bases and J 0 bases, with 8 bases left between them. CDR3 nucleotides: TGTGCCAGCAGTGAAACAGGGACCTCTGGAAACACCATATATTTT. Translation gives CASSETGTSGNTIYF.

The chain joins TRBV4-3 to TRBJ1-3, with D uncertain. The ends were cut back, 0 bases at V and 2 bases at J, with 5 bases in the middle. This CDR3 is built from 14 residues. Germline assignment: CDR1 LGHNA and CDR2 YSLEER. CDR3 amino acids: CASSQERAGNTIYF. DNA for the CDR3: TGCGCCAGCAGCCAAGAACGGGCTGGAAACACCATATATTTT.

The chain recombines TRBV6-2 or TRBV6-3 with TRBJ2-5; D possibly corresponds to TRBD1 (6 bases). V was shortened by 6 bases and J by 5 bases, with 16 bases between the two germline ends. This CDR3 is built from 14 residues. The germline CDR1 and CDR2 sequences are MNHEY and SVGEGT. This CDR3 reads CASSATTGQETQYF. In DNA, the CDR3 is TGTGCCAGCAGCGCTACCACAGGGCAGGAGACCCAGTACTTC.

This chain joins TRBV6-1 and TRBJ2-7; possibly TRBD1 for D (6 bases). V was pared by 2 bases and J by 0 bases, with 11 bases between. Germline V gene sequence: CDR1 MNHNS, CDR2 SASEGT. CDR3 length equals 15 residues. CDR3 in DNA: TGTGCCAGCAGTGAAACAGGGCTGAGCTCCTACGAGCAGTACTTC. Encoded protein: CASSETGLSSYEQYF.